These 9 T cell receptor beta chains were sequenced from one sample in a study of T cells in Graves' hyperthyroidism and ophthalmopathy. Amplification of TCR beta CDR3 regions used RNA as the template. A set of HTBI primers served as the primers for a first-round RT-PCR of the TCR CDR3. TCRdb reanalysed the multiplex PCR reads using MiXCR and keeps one entry per CDR3 protein. The table lists nearly 750,000 distinct CDR3 sequences, around 40% of them singletons. The sequencing input was blood. All receptors come from a woman between 40 and 55 years old with Graves' hyperthyroidism.

The table lists this clonotype with many counts. The chain recombines TRBV7-8 with TRBJ1-5; no clear D gene. In germline, CDR1 is SGHVS, CDR2 FQNEAQ. Trimming shortened V by 7 bases and J by 1 base, and 14 bases separated the two germline ends. The CDR3 runs to 15 residues. CDR3 amino acids: CASTHSPRSNQPQHF. As DNA, the CDR3 is TGTGCCAGCACCCACAGTCCTAGGAGCAATCAGCCCCAGCATTTT.

This clonotype was found a few times. V and J are TRBV27 and TRBJ1-2, with D unresolved. This CDR3 has 14 residues. With 3 bases removed from V and 0 bases from J, the gap between germline ends came to 8 bases. Germline assignment: CDR1 MNHEY and CDR2 SMNVEV (reference sequence). The CDR3 nucleotides read TGTGCCAGCAGTTTGCACGGAGCTAACTATGGCTACACCTTC. It encodes CASSLHGANYGYTF.

This clonotype was recorded a few times. The chain has TRBV4-3 and TRBJ1-2; TRBD1 agrees at 9 bases. The CDR3 consists of 16 residues. The V gene's germline CDR1 is LGHNA and CDR2 YSLEER. V trimming: 3 bases; J trimming: 5 bases; junction bases outside the gene matches: 10. CDR3 loop: CASSQPTGGASYGYTF. CDR3 DNA sequence: TGCGCCAGCAGCCAGCCAACAGGGGGCGCTTCGTATGGCTACACCTTC.

This clonotype was seen at least ten times. The chain employs TRBV10-3 and TRBJ1-2, with D maybe TRBD1 (5 bases). Germline CDR1 is ENHRY and CDR2 is SYGVKD. The V end was cut by 8 bases, the J end by 5 bases, with 15 bases between. There are 13 residues in the CDR3. CDR3 sequence reads: CAISLHPGYGYTF. CDR3 DNA: TGTGCCATCTCCCTCCACCCAGGGTATGGCTACACCTTC.

This chain uses TRBV12-3 or TRBV12-4 with TRBJ1-2; a possible D gene is TRBD1 (6 bases). Deletions cut 3 bases from V and 8 bases from J, with 16 bases between. The CDR3 is made up of 14 amino acids. The CDR3 region is CASSLMAGAGGYTF. Written as DNA, the CDR3 is TGTGCCAGCAGTTTGATGGCGGGGGCAGGCGGCTACACCTTC.

This clonotype was recorded many times. The chain uses TRBV29-1 and TRBJ1-1, with 9 bases fitting TRBD1. Germline V CDR1 and CDR2: SQVTM, ANQGSEA. Trimming cost V 5 bases and J 11 bases; bases outside gene matches: 12. This CDR3 is 13 amino acids long. The CDR3 protein is CSVTDRGRGMAFF. Here the CDR3 DNA reads TGCAGCGTTACGGACAGGGGAAGGGGTATGGCTTTCTTT.

In this sample, this clonotype turned up a few times. The rearrangement uses TRBV12-3 or TRBV12-4 and TRBJ1-1, with D unclear. This CDR3 spans 14 amino acids. The V end lost 3 bases, the J end lost 0 bases, and 8 bases lay between the germline ends. CDR3 bases: TGTGCCAGCAGTTTCGACATCATGAACACTGAAGCTTTCTTT. Protein sequence: CASSFDIMNTEAFF.

This clonotype was picked up one time. This chain joins TRBV20-1 and TRBJ2-2, with 7 bases aligning to TRBD1. With V trimmed by 3 bases and J by 8 bases, 9 bases remained unmatched. Germline assignment: CDR1 DFQATT and CDR2 SNEGSKA (reference sequence). The CDR3 has 14 residues. CDR3 protein: CSASSGTALGELFF. Here the CDR3 DNA reads TGCAGTGCTAGTTCGGGGACAGCACTTGGGGAGCTGTTTTTT.

The gene calls are TRBV3-1 and TRBJ1-1; D ambiguous. V shed 0 bases and J shed 0 bases, with 8 bases lying between them. CDR1 is LGHDT and CDR2 is YNNKEL in the germline V gene (reference sequence). The CDR3 covers 15 residues. The CDR3 region has the DNA TGTGCCAGCAGCCAAGATTCCGGGATGAACACTGAAGCTTTCTTT. Its translation: CASSQDSGMNTEAFF.